Following are 9 T cell receptor beta chains from one sample sequenced in a study of response to subunit inactivated influenza vaccine. TCRdb analysed the RT-PCR reads with MiXCR anew, one entry per CDR3 protein. The sample shows roughly 460,000 distinct CDR3 sequences, about a tenth of them seen only once. Sequencing was performed on PBMCs from blood, taken about 40 days after vaccination. The source is a man in his fifties or sixties who received an inactivated influenza vaccine.

The sample holds many counts of this clonotype. This chain links TRBV4-2 with TRBJ1-1; D remains ambiguous. The CDR3 sequence is 13 residues long. The V and J ends lost 1 base and 6 bases respectively, with 9 bases between them. Germline V gene data show CDR1 as LGHNA and CDR2 as YNFKEQ. CDR3 loop: CASSQGRGSEAFF. In nucleotides, the CDR3 is TGTGCCAGCAGCCAAGGACGGGGTTCTGAAGCTTTCTTT.

This clonotype was found a few times. The chain uses TRBV5-5 and TRBJ2-5; D unresolved. The CDR3 runs 13 residues. The germline gives CDR1 SGHKS, CDR2 YYEKEE (reference sequence). The V and J ends lost 2 bases and 4 bases respectively, with 9 bases between them. The CDR3, as DNA: TGTGCCAGCAGCTTCAGCCCGCGAGAGACCCAGTACTTC. It specifies CASSFSPRETQYF. Variable domain in full (rest from reference TRBV5-5 and TRBJ2-5): DAGVTQSPTHLIKTRGQQVTLRCSPISGHKSVSWYQQVLGQGPQFIFQYYEKEERGRGNFPDRFSARQFPNYSSELNVNALLLGDSALYLCASSFSPRETQYFGPGTRLLVL.

The sample holds many counts of this clonotype. The genes are TRBV20-1 and TRBJ2-1, with D possibly called TRBD1 or TRBD2 (5 bases each). Trimming left V 7 bases short and J 13 bases short, with 17 bases between. Germline V gene sequence: CDR1 DFQATT, CDR2 SNEGSKA (reference sequence). The CDR3 totals 11 residues. Here the CDR3 reads CSVTLRDQQFF. In nucleotides, the CDR3 is TGCAGTGTAACACTCCGGGACCAACAGTTCTTC.

The V call is TRBV24-1, the J call TRBJ2-1; TRBD2 is a possible D gene (6 bases). Germline CDR1 KGHDR, CDR2 SFDVKD. CDR3 size: 15 residues. The V and J ends lost 3 bases and 7 bases respectively, with 15 bases between them. CDR3 bases: TGTGCCACCAGTGATCTCTCCCCAGGGACTAATGAGCAGTTCTTC. Protein product: CATSDLSPGTNEQFF.

This clonotype occurred a few times. The chain is built from TRBV6-6 and TRBJ2-2; tentatively, D is TRBD2 (6 bases). Trimming cost V 7 bases and J 7 bases, with 10 bases left between them. The germline V gene has CDR1 MNHNY and CDR2 SVGAGI (reference sequence). The CDR3 extends over 12 amino acids. The CDR3 protein is CASTPGDGELFF. The CDR3 DNA sequence: TGTGCCAGCACCCCGGGGGACGGGGAGCTGTTTTTT.

The chain employs TRBV25-1 and TRBJ2-7; D is undetermined. Germline loops: CDR1 MGHDK, CDR2 SYGVNS. The V end was cut by 1 base, the J end by 7 bases, with 11 bases between. The CDR3 sequence is 13 residues long. The DNA of the CDR3 is TGTGCCAGCAGTGAATTGAGGCGGCAAGAGCAGTACTTC. Encoded protein: CASSELRRQEQYF.

CDR3 bases: TGTGCCAGCTCCGACCTAAACATTCAGTACTTC. Protein: CASSDLNIQYF. The V gene is TRBV12-3 or TRBV12-4, the J gene TRBJ2-4; D not resolved. The CDR3 sequence is 11 residues long. Trimming removed 8 bases at V and 6 bases at J, with 8 bases between.

This chain connects TRBV4-3 to TRBJ2-5, with 11 bases aligning to TRBD2. Losses at the gene ends were 4 bases for V and 5 bases for J; bases not matched to a gene: 9. CDR3 length: 16 amino acids. Germline V gene lookup returns CDR1 LGHNA and CDR2 YSLEER. CDR3 protein: CASSLYYGTSGETQYF. In DNA, the CDR3 is TGCGCCAGCAGCCTATACTACGGGACTAGCGGCGAGACCCAGTACTTC.

The gene calls are TRBV4-3 and TRBJ2-3; D might be TRBD1 (5 bases). This CDR3 comprises 15 residues. CDR1 is LGHNA, CDR2 YSLEER, per germline. The germline V and J ends were trimmed by 3 bases and 0 bases, with 10 bases remaining between them. The CDR3 protein is CASSHQGGSTDTQYF. The CDR3 DNA reads as TGCGCCAGCAGCCACCAGGGTGGGAGCACAGATACGCAGTATTTT.